This T cell receptor (beta chain) was sequenced in a study of T cell responses to AZD1222 COVID-19 vaccine. Sequencing used immunoSEQ multiplex PCR; TCRdb keeps in-frame clones, though not all of them. Of around 150,000 clones in the sample, over 80% were seen once. Overall study findings and caveats: Repertoire collection took place solely once the T cell response had peaked. With dominance at 160-218 and 743-854, vaccine-associated CD4 TCRs spanned spike.

CDR1 and CDR2 from the germline V gene are LGHNT and FRNRAP. V lost 3 bases, J lost 5 bases, and 19 bases lay in between. CDR3 length: 17 amino acids. Comments on this clone: Its antigen is not known.

This receptor was obtained from an adult who received the AZD1222 COVID-19 vaccine. The chain has TRBV12-5 and TRBJ1-4; a possible D gene is TRBD1 (6 bases). Sequenced material: peripheral blood, taken 28 days after the second AZD1222 dose. The CDR3 DNA is TGTGCTAGTGGTTTCATGGTTGTGGGGGGCCCGAATGAAAAACTGTTTTTT. It is translated as CASGFMVVGGPNEKLFF.